Listed here are 3 T cell receptor beta chains from one sample, sequenced in a study of T cells in women clearing cervical HPV infection. Sequencing used immunoSEQ multiplex PCR; TCRdb keeps in-frame clones, though not all of them. The sample's table shows 15,000 or so clones. The sequenced sample consisted of blood buffy coat. The receptors were gathered from a woman aged 18-69 years with a cervical HPV16 infection that either progressed to CIN3+ or cleared (not recorded which).

About this clone: The read falls 3 residues short of the CDR3 end, and the missing part is taken from the germline J gene. This chain connects TRBV12-3 or TRBV12-4 to TRBJ2-3; 11 bases fit TRBD2. This CDR3 spans 15 amino acids. Trimming took 3 bases from V and 5 from J; bases not matched to a gene: 4. CDR3 sequence: CASSFLAGGRDTQYF. CDR3 DNA (partial): TGTGCCAGCAGTTTTCTAGCGGGGGGTAGAGATACG.

Remarks on this clone: The observed sequence ends 3 residues before the CDR3 terminus, with the missing tail filled in from the germline J gene. This chain connects TRBV19 to TRBJ2-6, with TRBD1 matching over 7 bases. This CDR3 contains 16 residues. V shed 7 bases and J 4 bases; nucleotides not matched to a gene: 10. Germline lookup yields CDR1 LNHDA and CDR2 SQIVND (reference sequence). The covered CDR3 bases are TGTGCCAGTACCATTAAAGGGGGCTCAGGGGCCAACGTC. Its translation is CASTIKGGSGANV. In full, the CDR3 is CASTIKGGSGANVLTF.

CDR3 DNA, as far as it was read: TGCAGTGCGAGCCCACCGAGCTCCTACAATGAG. The encoded protein is CSASPPSSYNE. The whole CDR3 protein reads CSASPPSSYNEQFF. The chain links TRBV20-1 to TRBJ2-1; D gene uncertain. The read comes to an end 3 residues before the CDR3 does, leaving the germline J gene to fill in the end. The V end was cut by 6 bases, the J end by 0 bases, with 12 bases between. Germline V gene sequence: CDR1 DFQATT, CDR2 SNEGSKA (reference sequence). CDR3 size: 14 residues.